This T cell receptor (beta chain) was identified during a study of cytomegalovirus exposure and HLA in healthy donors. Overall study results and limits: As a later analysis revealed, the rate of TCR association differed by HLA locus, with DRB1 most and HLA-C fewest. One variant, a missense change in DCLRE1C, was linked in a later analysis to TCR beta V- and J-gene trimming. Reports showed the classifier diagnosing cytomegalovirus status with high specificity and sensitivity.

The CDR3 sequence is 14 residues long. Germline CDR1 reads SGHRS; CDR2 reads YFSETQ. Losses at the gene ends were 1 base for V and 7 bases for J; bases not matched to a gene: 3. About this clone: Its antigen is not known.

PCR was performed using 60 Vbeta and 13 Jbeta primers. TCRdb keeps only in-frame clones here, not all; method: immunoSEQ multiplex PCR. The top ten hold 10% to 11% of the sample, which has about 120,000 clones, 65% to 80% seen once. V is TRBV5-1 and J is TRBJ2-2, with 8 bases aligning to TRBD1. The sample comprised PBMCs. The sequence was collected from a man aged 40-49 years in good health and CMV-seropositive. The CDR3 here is CASSLRGQDGELFF. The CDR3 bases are TGCGCCAGCAGCTTGAGGGGACAGGACGGGGAGCTGTTTTTT.